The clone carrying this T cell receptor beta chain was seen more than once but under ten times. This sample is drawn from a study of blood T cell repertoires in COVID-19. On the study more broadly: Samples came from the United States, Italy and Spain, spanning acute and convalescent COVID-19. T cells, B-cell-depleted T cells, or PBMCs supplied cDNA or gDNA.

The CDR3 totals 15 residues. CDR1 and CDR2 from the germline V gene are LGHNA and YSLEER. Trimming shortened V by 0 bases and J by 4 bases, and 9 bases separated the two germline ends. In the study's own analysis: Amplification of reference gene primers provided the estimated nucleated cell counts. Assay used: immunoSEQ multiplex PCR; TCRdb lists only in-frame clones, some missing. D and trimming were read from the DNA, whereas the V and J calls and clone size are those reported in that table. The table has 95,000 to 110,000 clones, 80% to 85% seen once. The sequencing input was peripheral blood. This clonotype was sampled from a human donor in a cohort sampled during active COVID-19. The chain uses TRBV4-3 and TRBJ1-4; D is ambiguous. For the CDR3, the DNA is TGCGCCAGCAGCCAAGAGCAGGCTTTTAATGAAAAACTGTTTTTT. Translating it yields CASSQEQAFNEKLFF.